This T cell receptor beta chain appears in the sequencing data of a study of T cells in women clearing cervical HPV infection. Study background: Case blood drawn at lesion detection; control blood after infection cleared. Study-wide results and limits: Each sample's T-cell count was unknown, possibly confounding richness.

This CDR3 is 15 amino acids long. The germline CDR1 and CDR2 sequences are MNHEY and SMNVEV (reference sequence). V shed 5 bases and J shed 1 base, with 15 bases lying between them. Genomic DNA, averaging about 1,200 ng per sample, yielded TCR beta CDR3 via immunoSEQ. The table came from immunoSEQ multiplex PCR; TCRdb's copy has only in-frame clones and leaves some out. The repertoire table contains tens of thousands of clones. Points on this clone: What it binds is not known. The CDR3 end is not reached by the read, which stops 3 residues before it; the germline J gene fills it in.

Sequenced input: blood buffy coat. V usage is TRBV27 and J usage is TRBJ2-7; possible D gene TRBD1, 6 bases. This clonotype was sampled from a woman aged 18-69 years with a cervical HPV16 infection that either progressed to CIN3+ or cleared (not recorded which). The sequenced part of the CDR3 DNA is TGTGCCAGCAGTCTAACCGGGACAAATTCCTACGAG. The encoded protein is CASSLTGTNSYE. The whole CDR3 region reads CASSLTGTNSYEQYF.